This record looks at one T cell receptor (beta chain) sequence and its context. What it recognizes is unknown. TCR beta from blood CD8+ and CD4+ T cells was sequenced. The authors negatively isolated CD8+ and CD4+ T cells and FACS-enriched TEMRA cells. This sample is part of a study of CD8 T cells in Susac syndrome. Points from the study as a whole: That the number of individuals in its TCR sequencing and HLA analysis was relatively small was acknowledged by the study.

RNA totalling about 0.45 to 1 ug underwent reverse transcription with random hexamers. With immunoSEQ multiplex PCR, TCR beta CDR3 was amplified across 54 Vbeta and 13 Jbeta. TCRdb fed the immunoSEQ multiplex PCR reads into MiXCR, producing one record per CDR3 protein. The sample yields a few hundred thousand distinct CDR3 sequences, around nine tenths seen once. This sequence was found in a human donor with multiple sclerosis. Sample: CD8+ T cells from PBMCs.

The CDR3 nucleotides read TGCGCCAGCAGCTCGACGGTAGGGCAGTTCTTC. Protein product: CASSSTVGQFF. The chain uses TRBV4-1 and TRBJ2-1; D remains unclear. Trimming took 5 bases from V and 12 from J, leaving 11 bases between them. The CDR3 length is 11 residues. Germline CDR1 reads MGHRA; CDR2 reads YSYEKL.